This T cell receptor (beta chain) was identified in a study of T cell responses to AZD1222 COVID-19 vaccine (dated by TCRdb to the early 2020s). A note on the overall study: AZD1222 recipients whose second dose came at about 4 weeks and those whose second dose came at about 12 weeks were combined into one group, since spike-specific TCR depth and breadth did not differ between the two schedules. TCR sequencing was performed for 230 to 250 trial participants, of whom around 210 were given two doses of AZD1222 and around 26 were given two doses of MenACWY control vaccine. Enrollment into the trials was organized by age into subgroups of 18-55, 56-69 and 70-plus years, and those subgroups contained roughly 150, 30 and 60 TCR-sequenced participants, respectively. The paper's findings and limits, for the study overall: Reportedly, almost half of the unique spike-specific TCRs recognized epitopes lying outside the regions that are mutated in the B.1.351 and B.1.1.7 variants. Conclusions about previously exposed vaccinees are limited because only five or six AZD1222 recipients were SARS-CoV-2 seropositive at baseline. Most participants were white British and females outnumbered males, and the authors suggested that clonal diversity may have been underestimated. The 56-69-year group was small, and its depth increase did not reach significance, likely because of low power. After two AZD1222 doses, both the breadth and the depth of spike-specific TCRs were significantly higher than at day 0 and than in MenACWY recipients. Because no day 14 peak-response samples were available, repertoires were characterized only after the peak T cell response. CD4 TCRs associated with the vaccine covered the entire spike protein, and the dominant responses were in regions 160-218 and 743-854.

To note about this clone: Its recognized antigen is unknown. No base quality information exists; no much larger clone differs at one position.

The CDR3 covers 13 residues, taking in both the cysteine and the phenylalanine. Of all the DNA, just the CDR3 is kept, 39 bases in frame from base 1. According to the germline V gene, CDR1 reads LGHNT and CDR2 reads FRNRAP. V is clipped by 3 bases and J by 4 bases, and the sequence between their germline boundaries is 8 bases long. Reading the label with the study, this specimen's time point is: baseline before first vaccination. Vaccinee samples came from UK trials COV001 and COV002, including a single-blind randomized controlled phase 2/3 trial of AZD1222 (ChAdOx1 nCoV-19) in healthy adults. For TCRbeta chain sequencing, PBMC samples from trial participants were taken at day 0 and at day 28 after the second dose. The CDR3 regions of human TCRbeta chains were analyzed by immunosequencing. Turning to the authors' computational methods: Repertoire TCRs were checked for matches against a reference library of SARS-CoV-2-specific TCRs that had been generated using the MIRA antigen-specificity platform. Breadth meant the fraction of unique TCRs that were SARS-CoV-2-associated, whereas depth meant the fraction of total T cells that were SARS-CoV-2-associated. Each spike-specific TCR was assigned to its reactive spike region and to a CD4 or CD8 class using the MIRA data. Log10-transformed breadth and depth values were compared by one-way ANOVA with Sidak's multiple comparisons tests. TCRdb re-hosts the immuneACCESS table, in-frame sequences only. Its copies lack some clones; in the studies checked, an unresolved V gene accounts for under half of them, and the cause for the rest is not known. Clonal size and the V and J genes are those of that table, whereas D and trimming came from the DNA. The sample table shows 150,000 or so clones, and nearly 95% are seen once. About 5.1% of the sample goes to the ten largest clones.

Material: peripheral blood, obtained on day 0 of AZD1222 vaccination. The rearrangement joined TRBV12-5 to TRBJ2-3, with no reliable assignment of the D segment. This clonotype was sampled from an adult in good health. The DNA is TGTGCTAGTGGTTTATCAGTCCCAGATACGCAGTATTTT. This translates into CASGLSVPDTQYF.